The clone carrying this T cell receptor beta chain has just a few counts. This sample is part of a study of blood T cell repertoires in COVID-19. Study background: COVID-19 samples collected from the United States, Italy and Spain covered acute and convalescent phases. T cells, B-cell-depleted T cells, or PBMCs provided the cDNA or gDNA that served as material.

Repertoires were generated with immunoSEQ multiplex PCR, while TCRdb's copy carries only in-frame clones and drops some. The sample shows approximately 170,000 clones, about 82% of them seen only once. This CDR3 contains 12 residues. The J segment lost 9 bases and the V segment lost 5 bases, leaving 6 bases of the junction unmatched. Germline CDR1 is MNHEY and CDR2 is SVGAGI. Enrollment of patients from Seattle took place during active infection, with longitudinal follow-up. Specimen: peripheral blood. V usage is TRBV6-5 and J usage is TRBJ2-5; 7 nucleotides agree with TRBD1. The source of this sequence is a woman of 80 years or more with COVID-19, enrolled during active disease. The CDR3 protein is CASSTGALSQYF. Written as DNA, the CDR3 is TGTGCCAGCAGTACAGGGGCCTTGTCCCAGTACTTC.